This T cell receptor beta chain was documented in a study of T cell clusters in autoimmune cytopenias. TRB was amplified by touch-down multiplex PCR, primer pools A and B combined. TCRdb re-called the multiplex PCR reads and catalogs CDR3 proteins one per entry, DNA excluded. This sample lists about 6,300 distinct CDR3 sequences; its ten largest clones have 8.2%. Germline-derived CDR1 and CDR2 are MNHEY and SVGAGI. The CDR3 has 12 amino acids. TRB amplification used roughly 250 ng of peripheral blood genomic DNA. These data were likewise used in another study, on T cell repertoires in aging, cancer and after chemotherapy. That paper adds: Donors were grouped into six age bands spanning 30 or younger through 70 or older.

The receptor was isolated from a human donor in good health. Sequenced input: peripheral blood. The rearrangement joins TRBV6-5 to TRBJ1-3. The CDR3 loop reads CAIRSSGNTIYF.